The rows below give T cell receptor beta chains drawn from one sample of a study of T cell changes during pregnancy in multiple sclerosis. Assay: immunoSEQ multiplex PCR; the TCRdb copy retains only in-frame clones and omits some. The sample shows 65,000 to 70,000 clones, almost 95% of them seen only once. The material was peripheral blood, obtained in the third trimester of pregnancy. These receptors were collected from a female donor in good health, enrolled as a control in a pregnancy study. CDR3s include the opening cysteine and the closing phenylalanine or tryptophan. A D gene is named only where the DNA matches it firmly. Rows may omit the clone size; those that give it use once, few, many or a size class.

-	TRBJ1-2	TRBV5-1	-	TGCGCCAGCAGCTTGGCCGCAGGGTCCAACTATGGCTACACCTTC	CASSLAAGSNYGYTF
TRBD2	TRBJ2-7	TRBV7-6	-	TGTGCCAGCAGCTCCTCTACTAGCGGGAGTGCCGAGCAGTACTTC	CASSSSTSGSAEQYF
TRBD2	TRBJ2-3	TRBV25-1	-	TGTGCCAGCAGTCTAGCGGGGGGCCGTGGGGGGGCAGATACGCAGTATTTT	CASSLAGGRGGADTQYF
TRBD1	TRBJ2-1	TRBV28	once	TGTGCCAGCAGTTCATCGGGACAGGGGGCTTACAATGAGCAGTTCTTC	CASSSSGQGAYNEQFF
-	TRBJ1-1	TRBV6-5	few	TGTGCCAGCAGTTATGCAGGGACTGAAGCTTTCTTT	CASSYAGTEAFF
-	TRBJ2-2	TRBV5-4	-	TGTGCCAGCAGTTCCTTCACAGCGAACACCGGGGAGCTGTTTTTT	CASSSFTANTGELFF
TRBD1	TRBJ1-6	TRBV7-9	-	TGTGCCAGCAGCACCGAGAGACAGGGGGCGCGTCATAATTCACCCCTCCACTTT	CASSTERQGARHNSPLHF
-	TRBJ2-2	TRBV5-1	-	TGCGCCAGCAGCTTGGAAGCGGATTACACCGGGGAGCTGTTTTTT	CASSLEADYTGELFF
-	TRBJ1-5	TRBV28	-	TGTGCCAGCAGTCCAGGATGGGTCGACAATCAGCCCCAGCATTTT	CASSPGWVDNQPQHF
TRBD1	TRBJ1-5	TRBV6-4	-	TGTGCCAGCAGTGGACCGGGACAGGGTTATTGGGTTGGTCAGCCCCAGCATTTT	CASSGPGQGYWVGQPQHF
-	TRBJ2-7	TRBV5-1	-	TGCGCCAGCAGCTTGGGATCCTTAGGGGGCGAGCAGTACTTC	CASSLGSLGGEQYF
-	TRBJ1-6	TRBV11-2	-	TGTGCCAGCAGCTCGGGGACTGTCTATAATTCACCCCTCCACTTT	CASSSGTVYNSPLHF
TRBD1	TRBJ1-1	TRBV28	-	TGTGCCAGCAGTTTTGGGACAGGGAGGTTGTACACTGAAGCTTTCTTT	CASSFGTGRLYTEAFF
TRBD1	TRBJ2-4	TRBV28	once	TGTGCCAGTAACGACAGGGGCAGAAACATTCAGTACTTC	CASNDRGRNIQYF
-	TRBJ1-3	TRBV19	-	TGTGCCCGCCAATTTTTTCTTCGGGGGGGCGGAAACACCATATATTTT	CARQFFLRGGGNTIYF
-	TRBJ1-1	TRBV18	-	TGTGCCAGCTCATACAGGGTATTGGACACTGAAGCTTTCTTT	CASSYRVLDTEAFF
-	TRBJ1-1	TRBV13	-	TGTGCCAGCAGCTTGGGCGGAGGTGAAGCTTTCTTT	CASSLGGGEAFF
-	TRBJ2-5	TRBV27	-	TGTGCCAGCAGTGCGGGGACCTTGGGCCAGACCCAGTACTTC	CASSAGTLGQTQYF
-	TRBJ2-1	TRBV15	-	TGTGCCACCAGCAGAGTACCCGGGAGAGCGGGCTACAATGAGCAGTTCTTC	CATSRVPGRAGYNEQFF
-	TRBJ2-1	TRBV2	-	TGTGCCAGCAGGCTCCGAGATTCCTACAATGAGCAGTTCTTC	CASRLRDSYNEQFF
-	TRBJ1-5	TRBV18	-	TGTGCCAGCTCCGGGTCCCAAAATCAGCCCCAGCATTTT	CASSGSQNQPQHF
TRBD2	TRBJ2-7	TRBV18	-	TGTGCCAGCTCCCCTAGCGGGGGGGCCTACGAGCAGTACTTC	CASSPSGGAYEQYF
TRBD1	TRBJ1-2	TRBV5-5	-	TGTGCCAGCAGCTTGACAGGGGAGGTCTATGGCTACACCTTC	CASSLTGEVYGYTF
-	TRBJ2-3	TRBV5-1	-	TGCGCCAGCAGCACCTCGGGGAGTGGGTTCACAGATACGCAGTATTTT	CASSTSGSGFTDTQYF
TRBD2	TRBJ2-7	TRBV5-4	-	TGTGCCAGCAGCGCGGGCGGGGGGAGTTGGGACGAGCAGTACTTC	CASSAGGGSWDEQYF
-	TRBJ2-2	TRBV18	-	TGTGCCAGCTCAGAGGGTTACACCGGGGAGCTGTTTTTT	CASSEGYTGELFF
-	TRBJ2-2	TRBV18	-	TGTGCCAGCTCACCACTGGAAGGGGGTGACACCGGGGAGCTGTTTTTT	CASSPLEGGDTGELFF
-	TRBJ2-7	TRBV2	-	TGTGCCAGCAGTTCTCAGACAGTCTCCTACGAGCAGTACTTC	CASSSQTVSYEQYF
TRBD2	TRBJ2-1	TRBV7-9	-	TGTGCCAGCAGTTATGGGACTAGCGGGCTCGGGCAGTTCTTC	CASSYGTSGLGQFF
-	TRBJ2-5	TRBV28	-	TGTGCCAGCAGTCCCCATCAAGGGACACCTTTAGAGACCCAGTACTTC	CASSPHQGTPLETQYF
TRBD1	TRBJ2-7	TRBV4-1	-	TGCGCCAGCAGCCAGCACGCGGACAGGGCCGACGAGCAGTACTTC	CASSQHADRADEQYF
TRBD2	TRBJ2-7	TRBV5-4	few	TGTGCCAGCAGCTTGGGACTAGCGGGAAACGGCTACGAGCAGTACTTC	CASSLGLAGNGYEQYF
-	TRBJ2-5	TRBV28	-	TGTGCCATCCAAGAACCGGGGGTAGAGACCCAGTACTTC	CAIQEPGVETQYF
TRBD1	TRBJ1-1	TRBV15	once	TGTGCCACCAGCAGGGACAGGGGGGAAACTGAAGCTTTCTTT	CATSRDRGETEAFF
TRBD2	TRBJ2-1	TRBV28	-	TGTGCCAGCAGTCCCGGGACTAGCAACTACAATGAGCAGTTCTTC	CASSPGTSNYNEQFF
TRBD1	TRBJ1-1	TRBV27	-	TGTGCCACTCGGGACAGCTACACTGAAGCTTTCTTT	CATRDSYTEAFF
TRBD1	TRBJ2-7	TRBV7-2	-	TGTGCCAGCAGCTTAATGCCCGGGACAGGGACCTACGAGCAGTACTTC	CASSLMPGTGTYEQYF
-	TRBJ2-7	TRBV29-1	-	TGCAGCGTTGAGGGTAGGAGGGGCTACGAGCAGTACTTC	CSVEGRRGYEQYF
-	TRBJ1-4	TRBV15	-	TGTGCCACCACGCGGGGAATTAATGAAAAACTGTTTTTT	CATTRGINEKLFF
-	TRBJ1-1	TRBV5-8	-	TGTGCCAGCAGCTCCAGGAATTCGGGAAACACTGAAGCTTTCTTT	CASSSRNSGNTEAFF
-	TRBJ1-4	TRBV10-3	-	TGTGCCATGGCCCGGGGGACTAATGAAAAACTGTTTTTT	CAMARGTNEKLFF
TRBD1	TRBJ1-1	TRBV6-5	-	TGTGCCAGCAGTTGGGGACAGCGGGCCACTGAAGCTTTCTTT	CASSWGQRATEAFF
TRBD1	TRBJ1-2	TRBV7-2	-	TGTGCCAGCAGCTACGGGACAGGGGGACTGGGCGGCTACACCTTC	CASSYGTGGLGGYTF
TRBD2	TRBJ2-5	TRBV7-6	-	TGTGCCAGCAGCTTAGTCAGCGGGAGCGAACTGGGAGAGACCCAGTACTTC	CASSLVSGSELGETQYF
TRBD1	TRBJ1-2	TRBV5-1	-	TGCGCCAGCAGCTTGGAGGGGACAGCAATTAACTATGGCTACACCTTC	CASSLEGTAINYGYTF
-	TRBJ1-3	TRBV9	once	TGTGCCAGCAGCGTAGGGCAGAGAAACACCATATATTTT	CASSVGQRNTIYF
TRBD2	TRBJ2-2	TRBV7-2	-	TGTGCCAGCAGCTTAGAAAGCGGGGGAACCGGGGAGCTGTTTTTT	CASSLESGGTGELFF
-	TRBJ1-2	TRBV28	-	TGTGCCAGCACCTCGGGGGGGGCTAACTATGGCTACACCTTC	CASTSGGANYGYTF
TRBD1	TRBJ2-7	TRBV7-6	-	TGTGCCAGCAGCTTACAGGACAGGTACGAGCAGTACTTC	CASSLQDRYEQYF
-	TRBJ1-5	TRBV19	-	TGTGCCAGTAGTATGCAGGGCAATCAGCCCCAGCATTTT	CASSMQGNQPQHF
-	TRBJ2-5	TRBV7-3	-	TGTGCCAGCAGCCCAGGTGGGACCCAGTACTTC	CASSPGGTQYF
TRBD2	TRBJ2-7	TRBV7-2	-	TGTGCCAGCAGCCATAGCGGGGGTGGATACGAGCAGTACTTC	CASSHSGGGYEQYF
-	TRBJ2-7	TRBV25-1	-	TGTGCCAGCAGTGAATCGCGTGAGCAGTACTTC	CASSESREQYF